Presented here are 25 T cell receptor beta chains from one specimen sequenced in a study of shared clonotypes between healthy human individuals. TCRdb's copy holds only in-frame clones and misses some; the assay was immunoSEQ multiplex PCR. Of about 590,000 clones in the sample, 95% to 96% were seen once. Naive-designated CD8 cells lacked CD45RO, were positively enriched for CCR7, and omitted terminally differentiated effector memory CD45RA+ cells. Sequencing was carried out using naive CD8+ T cells sorted from blood. These receptors all stem from a woman aged 25 to 39 in good health.

Notes on this clone: The sample contains more than one DNA sequence encoding this CDR3. V is TRBV27 and J is TRBJ2-7, with TRBD1 matching over 7 bases. Germline V gives CDR1 MNHEY, CDR2 SMNVEV (reference sequence). The trim removed 6 bases at V and 4 bases at J, leaving 6 bases unmatched. The CDR3 runs to 13 residues. CDR3 loop: CASSPGTVYEQYF. As DNA, the CDR3 is TGTGCCAGCAGCCCCGGGACAGTATACGAGCAGTACTTC.

The V and J genes are TRBV7-2 and TRBJ2-1, with unresolved D. The germline V gene has CDR1 SGHTA and CDR2 FQGNSA. Trimming shortened V by 6 bases and J by 4 bases, and 7 bases separated the two germline ends. CDR3 length equals 12 residues. CDR3 coding DNA: TGTGCCAGCAGGTTACCGTACAATGAGCAGTTCTTC. The encoded protein is CASRLPYNEQFF.

The chain couples TRBV19 to TRBJ2-2; D is perhaps TRBD2 (6 bases). CDR3 size: 13 residues. The V gene lost 11 bases and the J gene lost 0 bases, with 10 bases spanning the gap. Per the germline V gene, CDR1 is LNHDA and CDR2 is SQIVND (reference sequence). CDR3 sequence reads: CAGERANTGELFF. The CDR3 coding sequence is TGTGCCGGGGAGCGGGCGAACACCGGGGAGCTGTTTTTT.

The CDR3 region is CASSWSLAGVWEQYF. Here the CDR3 DNA reads TGTGCCAGCAGCTGGAGTCTAGCGGGAGTATGGGAGCAGTACTTC. The J gene is TRBJ2-7, the V gene TRBV5-6, with 10 bases lining up with TRBD2. Looked up from germline, CDR1 is SGHDT and CDR2 is YYEEEE. The CDR3 sequence is 15 residues long. Trimming cost V 3 bases and J 7 bases; bases outside gene matches: 10. The variable domain in full, with the rest retrieved from reference TRBV5-6 and TRBJ2-7, is DAGVTQSPTHLIKTRGQQVTLRCSPKSGHDTVSWYQQALGQGPQFIFQYYEEEERQRGNFPDRFSGHQFPNYSSELNVNALLLGDSALYLCASSWSLAGVWEQYFGPGTRLTVT.

The chain combines TRBV4-1 with TRBJ1-1; tentatively, D is TRBD1 (5 bases). V gave up 5 bases and J gave up 0 bases, with 19 bases separating them. There are 17 residues in the CDR3. Germline loops: CDR1 MGHRA, CDR2 YSYEKL. The CDR3: CASSAGPPEIMNTEAFF. For the CDR3, the DNA is TGCGCCAGCAGCGCGGGACCCCCGGAAATCATGAACACTGAAGCTTTCTTT.

V is TRBV2 and J is TRBJ1-2; D gene ambiguous. Deletions cut 8 bases from V and 4 bases from J, with 17 bases between. Germline V gene sequence: CDR1 SNHLY, CDR2 FYNNEI. CDR3 length: 14 residues. The DNA of the CDR3 is TGTGCCAGCCCTCTAGACGAGGATACCTATGGCTACACCTTC. This gives the protein CASPLDEDTYGYTF.

CDR3 residues: CASSLGLAGETQYF. In nucleotides, the CDR3 is TGTGCCAGCAGCTTAGGGCTAGCCGGCGAGACCCAGTACTTC. V usage is TRBV7-9 and J usage is TRBJ2-5; a possible D gene is TRBD2 (5 bases). This CDR3 is 14 amino acids long. Trimming left V 1 base short and J 5 bases short, with 11 bases between. Germline V CDR1 and CDR2: SEHNR, FQNEAQ (reference sequence).

The chain links TRBV6-5 to TRBJ2-7, with D perhaps matching TRBD1 or TRBD2 (5 bases each). Germline V lookup: CDR1 MNHEY, CDR2 SVGAGI. V was cut by 2 bases and J by 2 bases, with 10 bases left in between. This CDR3 has 14 amino acids. This CDR3 reads CASSYGGPPYEQYF. The CDR3 bases are TGTGCCAGCAGTTACGGGGGTCCACCCTACGAGCAGTACTTC.

The CDR3 DNA reads TGTGCCAGCAGCCCTGGAGGGCTCGGGGAGCAGTACTTC. It codes for CASSPGGLGEQYF. The chain recombines TRBV28 with TRBJ2-7, with D tentatively TRBD2 (6 bases). CDR1 is MDHEN and CDR2 is SYDVKM in the germline V gene. There are 13 residues in the CDR3. With 6 bases removed from V and 7 bases from J, the gap between germline ends came to 16 bases.

CDR3 amino acids: CASSGDLVEQYF. The CDR3 DNA reads TGTGCCAGCAGTGGGGACCTGGTGGAGCAGTACTTC. The chain couples TRBV25-1 to TRBJ2-7, with D possibly being TRBD1 or TRBD2 (5 bases each). There are 12 residues in the CDR3. Germline V CDR1 and CDR2: MGHDK, SYGVNS. Trimming removed 4 bases from V and 7 bases from J, with 11 bases in between.

This clone showed up just a few times. The gene calls are TRBV19 and TRBJ1-5, with D perhaps TRBD1 (5 bases). The V gene lost 4 bases and the J gene lost 0 bases, with 13 bases spanning the gap. Germline V gene data show CDR1 as LNHDA and CDR2 as SQIVND (reference sequence). The CDR3 spans 16 residues. This chain's CDR3 is CASSTDRQNSNQPQHF. The CDR3 DNA is TGTGCCAGTAGTACCGACAGACAGAATAGCAATCAGCCCCAGCATTTT.

Turning to this clone: This sample also contains other DNA sequences that code for the same CDR3. V is TRBV27 and J is TRBJ2-1; 11 bases line up with TRBD2. Germline V gene sequence: CDR1 MNHEY, CDR2 SMNVEV (reference sequence). V trimming: 5 bases; J trimming: 6 bases; junction bases outside the gene matches: 6. This CDR3 contains 15 residues. The CDR3, as DNA: TGTGCCAGCAGTCTAGGGACTAGCGGTACCAATGAGCAGTTCTTC. This translates into CASSLGTSGTNEQFF.

The chain has TRBV9 and TRBJ2-1; TRBD1 might be the D (6 bases). The ends were cut back, 3 bases at V and 2 bases at J, with 12 bases in the middle. Germline V lookup: CDR1 SGDLS, CDR2 YYNGEE. The CDR3 has 15 residues. This chain's CDR3 is CASSERGWTYNEQFF. The CDR3 DNA follows: TGTGCCAGCAGCGAAAGGGGGTGGACCTACAATGAGCAGTTCTTC.

This chain connects TRBV28 to TRBJ1-2; D is perhaps TRBD1 (6 bases). Germline-derived CDR1 and CDR2 are MDHEN and SYDVKM. The CDR3 has 13 residues. Deletions cut 5 bases from V and 8 bases from J, with 15 bases between. CDR3 amino acids: CASSPWTAIGYTF. The CDR3, as DNA: TGTGCCAGCAGTCCATGGACAGCGATCGGCTACACCTTC.

With regard to this clone: Other DNA sequences within the sample encode an identical CDR3. The chain employs TRBV29-1 and TRBJ1-2; D gene ambiguous. Germline V gene lookup returns CDR1 SQVTM and CDR2 ANQGSEA. V lost 3 bases to trimming and J lost 2 bases, with 4 bases between them. The CDR3 has 11 residues. Here the CDR3 reads CSVETNYGYTF. Here the CDR3 DNA reads TGCAGCGTTGAGACCAACTATGGCTACACCTTC.

The CDR3 DNA follows: TGTGCCAGCAGTTGGGACAGGGGATTCTCCGGGGAGCTGTTTTTT. It yields the protein CASSWDRGFSGELFF. The chain employs TRBV27 and TRBJ2-2, with 10 bases lining up with TRBD1. The CDR3 has 15 amino acids. Germline V CDR1 and CDR2: MNHEY, SMNVEV (reference sequence). The V segment lost 4 bases and the J segment 6 bases; nucleotides outside the gene matches: 5.

The J gene is TRBJ1-1, the V gene TRBV7-9; D not resolved. Germline loops: CDR1 SEHNR, CDR2 FQNEAQ (reference sequence). The length of the CDR3 is 12 residues. With 1 base removed from V and 6 bases from J, the gap between germline ends came to 6 bases. For the CDR3, the DNA is TGTGCCAGCAGCTTAGGTGCCGCTGAAGCTTTCTTT. This codes for CASSLGAAEAFF.

V is TRBV19 and J is TRBJ1-5, with a possible D match to TRBD1 (6 bases). The V end lost 6 bases, the J end lost 4 bases, and 10 bases lay between the germline ends. Germline V lookup: CDR1 LNHDA, CDR2 SQIVND (reference sequence). The length of the CDR3 is 13 residues. CDR3 sequence: CASRVGGNQPQHF. For the CDR3, the DNA is TGTGCCAGTAGAGTAGGGGGAAATCAGCCCCAGCATTTT.

J is TRBJ2-7 and V is TRBV19, with 9 positions matching TRBD1. Germline values: CDR1 LNHDA, CDR2 SQIVND (reference sequence). Trimming cost V 6 bases and J 1 base; bases outside gene matches: 4. CDR3 size: 14 residues. CDR3 sequence reads: CASRPGQGSYEQYF. The CDR3 coding sequence is TGTGCCAGTAGACCGGGACAGGGTTCCTACGAGCAGTACTTC.

The rearrangement links TRBV4-1 to TRBJ2-6; D possibly corresponds to TRBD1 (5 bases). Germline CDR1 and CDR2: MGHRA and YSYEKL. The CDR3 is 16 amino acids. Trimming cost V 1 base and J 1 base, with 8 bases left between them. This CDR3 reads CASSQVPGSGANVLTF. In nucleotides, the CDR3 is TGCGCCAGCAGCCAAGTCCCAGGGTCTGGGGCCAACGTCCTGACTTTC.

The V and J genes are TRBV7-9 and TRBJ2-4; D not certain. Trimming stripped 11 bases from V and 3 bases from J, with 11 bases between. Germline V gene sequence: CDR1 SEHNR, CDR2 FQNEAQ (reference sequence). This CDR3 has 12 amino acids. The CDR3 loop is CACDLGKNIQYF. The CDR3, as DNA: TGTGCCTGCGATTTGGGCAAAAACATTCAGTACTTC. The variable domain in full, completed from reference TRBV7-9 and TRBJ2-4, reads DTGVSQNPRHKITKRGQNVTFRCDPISEHNRLYWYRQTLGQGPEFLTYFQNEAQLEKSRLLSDRFSAERPKGSFSTLEIQRTEQGDSAMYLCACDLGKNIQYFGAGTRLSVL.

This clone was observed once. Other DNA sequences within the sample encode an identical CDR3. The chain couples TRBV27 to TRBJ2-7; D gene unclear. Trimming left V 2 bases short and J 2 bases short, with 7 bases between. CDR3 length: 13 amino acids. CDR1 and CDR2 from the germline V gene are MNHEY and SMNVEV (reference sequence). The chain's CDR3 is CASSLGRAYEQYF. The CDR3 nucleotides are TGTGCCAGCAGTTTAGGTCGGGCCTACGAGCAGTACTTC.

The chain joins TRBV28 to TRBJ2-1, with TRBD2 matching over 7 bases. In germline, CDR1 is MDHEN, CDR2 SYDVKM. With V trimmed by 5 bases and J by 0 bases, 10 bases remained unmatched. The CDR3 runs to 17 residues. CDR3 DNA: TGTGCCAGCAGTGTTTACGGGGAGGGAAGCTCCTACAATGAGCAGTTCTTC. This codes for CASSVYGEGSSYNEQFF. The full variable domain, in which reference TRBV28 and TRBJ2-1 provide the parts outside the CDR3, is DVKVTQSSRYLVKRTGEKVFLECVQDMDHENMFWYRQDPGLGLRLIYFSYDVKMKEKGDIPEGYSVSREKKERFSLILESASTNQTSMYLCASSVYGEGSSYNEQFFGPGTRLTVL.

The rearrangement uses TRBV28 and TRBJ2-3, with 12 bases identical to TRBD2. The CDR3 contains 15 residues. V was pared by 6 bases and J by 0 bases, with 1 base of the junction left unmatched. Germline V gene lookup returns CDR1 MDHEN and CDR2 SYDVKM. The CDR3 DNA reads as TGTGCCAGCAGCGGGACTAGCGGGAGCACAGATACGCAGTATTTT. This encodes CASSGTSGSTDTQYF.

In DNA form, the CDR3 reads TGTGCCAGCAGTTTTTTGCAGGAAGAGACCCAGTACTTC. It translates to CASSFLQEETQYF. V gene TRBV27 combines with J gene TRBJ2-5; D is undetermined. The CDR3 sequence is 13 residues long. Germline assignment: CDR1 MNHEY and CDR2 SMNVEV (reference sequence). V shed 3 bases and J shed 3 bases, with 8 bases lying between them.